One and the same sample provided the 21 T cell receptor beta chains below, sequenced in a study of metastatic and nonmetastatic thyroid tumors. Before thyroid surgery, none of the patients had received any treatment. TCRdb re-called clones via MiXCR from the PCR reads. Here the sample spans 16,000 or so clones, about 24% being singletons. The material sequenced was tumor tissue. The receptor source for this set is a male donor with papillary thyroid cancer or a benign thyroid nodule (not recorded which). Some clones in this sample may be carry-over from other donors' samples.

This clone was seen repeatedly, ten times or more. This may be a read error: a much more frequent sequence differs by one nucleotide. The chain joins TRBV19 to TRBJ2-7; unclear D gene. This CDR3 region has 13 residues. Germline V lookup: CDR1 LNHDA, CDR2 SQIVND (reference sequence). V was cut by 9 bases and J by 2 bases, with 14 bases left in between. In DNA form, the CDR3 reads TGTGCCAGCAGCATTACCTCCGCCTACGAGCAGTACTTC. Its translation: CASSITSAYEQYF.

This clone is medium-sized in the sample. This chain uses TRBV6-1 with TRBJ1-2; D perhaps matches TRBD1 (6 bases). Trimming took off 5 bases at V and 2 bases at J, with 18 bases between the two ends. In germline, CDR1 is MNHNS, CDR2 SASEGT. CDR3 size: 16 residues. CDR3 protein: CASSSVLQGKNYGYTF. DNA of the CDR3: TGTGCCAGCAGTTCCGTCTTACAGGGAAAGAACTATGGCTACACCTTC.

This clone came up a few times. The rearrangement joins TRBV28 to TRBJ1-1; 7 nucleotides match TRBD1. V lost 6 bases and J lost 0; bases outside the gene matches: 7. Germline assignment: CDR1 MDHEN and CDR2 SYDVKM. This CDR3 spans 15 amino acids. Here the CDR3 DNA reads TGTGCCAGCAGCCCGGCAGGGGGAATGAACACTGAAGCTTTCTTT. As protein: CASSPAGGMNTEAFF.

Only a few counts were recorded for this clone. The V gene is TRBV4-1, the J gene TRBJ1-5; 7 bases align to TRBD1. Trimming removed 5 bases from V and 4 bases from J; junction bases left unmatched: 8. There are 15 residues in the CDR3. Germline CDR1 is MGHRA and CDR2 is YSYEKL. CDR3 in amino acids: CASSDRQGENQPQHF. CDR3 bases: TGCGCCAGCAGCGATCGACAGGGCGAAAATCAGCCCCAGCATTTT.

This clone is labeled medium-sized. The rearrangement links TRBV6-1 to TRBJ2-2, with D possibly being TRBD2 (6 bases). Trimming shortened V by 10 bases and J by 4 bases, and 13 bases separated the two germline ends. CDR1 and CDR2 from the germline V gene are MNHNS and SASEGT. CDR3 length: 13 residues. CDR3 amino acids: CATVAVGTGELFF. The CDR3 DNA reads TGTGCCACCGTAGCGGTGGGCACCGGGGAGCTGTTTTTT.

The genes are TRBV7-9 and TRBJ2-7; 10 bases fit TRBD1. The V and J ends lost 5 bases and 6 bases, in that order; junction bases with no gene match: 10. CDR1 and CDR2 from the germline V gene are SEHNR and FQNEAQ (reference sequence). This CDR3 contains 15 residues. This chain's CDR3 is CASSNRDRGVFEQYF. The CDR3 DNA is TGTGCCAGCAGCAACCGGGACAGGGGTGTTTTCGAGCAGTACTTC.

At least ten counts were recorded for this clone. A much larger clone differs from this one at a single base, so this may be a read error. The chain carries TRBV27 and TRBJ2-7; TRBD1 matches at 9 bases. This CDR3 is built from 15 residues. The germline CDR1 and CDR2 sequences are MNHEY and SMNVEV (reference sequence). CDR3 bases: TGTGCCAGCGCGTTATCGGGACAGGGCTACTACGAGCAGTGCTTC. Translating gives CASALSGQGYYEQCF.

This clone is medium-sized. The chain links TRBV3-1 to TRBJ2-3; no firm D call. The length of the CDR3 is 11 residues. V dropped 6 bases and J dropped 4 bases, with 5 bases sitting between them. CDR1 and CDR2 (germline): LGHDT, YNNKEL (reference sequence). The CDR3 bases are TGTGCCAGCAGAGTCTCAGATACGCAGTATTTT. Translating it yields CASRVSDTQYF.

J is TRBJ2-1 and V is TRBV7-9, with TRBD2 matching over 9 bases. The ends lost 8 bases at V and 14 bases at J; junction bases unmatched: 10. CDR3 length: 12 residues. The germline CDR1 and CDR2 sequences are SEHNR and FQNEAQ (reference sequence). The CDR3 here is CASSRGGRAEFF. As DNA, the CDR3 is TGTGCCAGCTCCCGAGGCGGGAGGGCCGAGTTCTTC. Full variable domain (remainder filled in from reference TRBV7-9 and TRBJ2-1): DTGVSQNPRHKITKRGQNVTFRCDPISEHNRLYWYRQTLGQGPEFLTYFQNEAQLEKSRLLSDRFSAERPKGSFSTLEIQRTEQGDSAMYLCASSRGGRAEFFGPGTRLTVL.

The chain joins TRBV27 to TRBJ1-2; D is uncertain. Looked up from germline, CDR1 is MNHEY and CDR2 is SMNVEV (reference sequence). This CDR3 is built from 18 residues. The V end lost 4 bases, the J end lost 2 bases, and 23 bases lay between the germline ends. The CDR3 DNA follows: TGTGCCAGCAGTTCCTCAGACTTAACCGACGGGGAAAACTATGGCTACACCTTC. Translation gives CASSSSDLTDGENYGYTF.

This clone is labeled medium-sized. This rearrangement joins TRBV12-3 or TRBV12-4 to TRBJ2-1; D remains unclear. Trimming removed 5 bases at V and 12 bases at J, with 14 bases between. CDR3 length: 12 amino acids. The CDR3 region is CASSRGSVRQFF. The CDR3 DNA is TGTGCCAGCAGTCGCGGATCGGTGCGGCAGTTCTTC.

V is TRBV2 and J is TRBJ2-3; D gene ambiguous. Germline CDR1 reads SNHLY; CDR2 reads FYNNEI. CDR3 length equals 16 residues. V gave up 5 bases and J gave up 2 bases, with 17 bases separating them. The CDR3, as DNA: TGTGCCAGCAGTTGCAGACTGCGGATTATCACAGATACGCAGTATTTT. Its translation is CASSCRLRIITDTQYF.

This clone was counted between two and nine times. The chain recombines TRBV6-1 with TRBJ2-7; D is ambiguous. The CDR3 length is 14 residues. Germline V CDR1 and CDR2: MNHNS, SASEGT. Trimming pared 6 bases from V and 5 bases from J, leaving 17 bases between. The CDR3 coding sequence is TGTGCCAGCAGCCACCGAGGACGTTCCCACGAGCAGTACTTC. Translation: CASSHRGRSHEQYF.

The chain joins TRBV6-1 to TRBJ1-6, with D maybe TRBD1 (6 bases). The germline CDR1 and CDR2 sequences are MNHNS and SASEGT. V was clipped by 7 bases and J by 10 bases, with 23 bases between them. This CDR3 is 16 amino acids long. The CDR3: CASTDEGGPMRSPLHF. The CDR3 DNA is TGTGCCAGCACCGACGAGGGGGGCCCGATGAGGTCACCCCTCCACTTT.

The chain links TRBV5-4 to TRBJ2-3; no firm D call. Trimming removed 4 bases from V and 0 bases from J, with 9 bases in between. This CDR3 contains 14 residues. The germline gives CDR1 SGHNT, CDR2 YYREEE (reference sequence). This CDR3 is CASSSGGSTDTQYF. Here the CDR3 DNA reads TGTGCCAGCAGCAGTGGCGGTAGCACAGATACGCAGTATTTT.

This clone has a count of ten or more. The genes are TRBV6-1 and TRBJ2-2; possible D gene TRBD1, 5 bases. In germline, CDR1 is MNHNS, CDR2 SASEGT. Trimming stripped 5 bases from V and 3 bases from J, with 13 bases between. The CDR3 has 15 amino acids. Here the CDR3 DNA reads TGTGCCAGCAGTATTCTCGACAGCGACACCGGGGAGCTGTTTTTT. Encoded protein: CASSILDSDTGELFF.

This clone was seen only a few times. One end of the junction varies from germline; a read error may be responsible. The chain combines TRBV20-1 with TRBJ2-5, with D possibly matching TRBD2 (5 bases). The CDR3 contains 14 residues. CDR1 is DFQATT and CDR2 is SNEGSKA in the germline V gene (reference sequence). CDR3 bases: TGCAGTTCTAGATATGAGGGCTTAAAAGAGACCCAGTACTTC. This translates into CSSRYEGLKETQYF.

This clone was counted ten times or more. J is TRBJ1-5 and V is TRBV6-1; D unresolved. CDR1 and CDR2 from the germline V gene are MNHNS and SASEGT. This CDR3 contains 16 residues. Trimming took off 6 bases at V and 2 bases at J, with 17 bases between the two ends. The CDR3 protein is CASSSLTWRGNQPQHF. The DNA for the CDR3 is TGTGCCAGCAGCTCTCTGACATGGAGGGGCAATCAGCCCCAGCATTTT.

The chain links TRBV4-1 to TRBJ1-2; tentative D call: TRBD1 (6 bases). The CDR3 runs to 18 residues. V lost 0 bases and J lost 5, with 22 bases in between. Germline assignment: CDR1 MGHRA and CDR2 YSYEKL. The CDR3, as DNA: TGCGCCAGCAGCCAAGATAAAGTAGAGTCGGGACACGGATATGGCTACACCTTC. Residues: CASSQDKVESGHGYGYTF.

The chain recombines TRBV6-1 with TRBJ2-7; D is possibly TRBD2 (6 bases). CDR1 MNHNS and CDR2 SASEGT come from the germline V gene. The V and J ends lost 7 bases and 1 base respectively, with 17 bases between them. The CDR3 loop spans 15 amino acids. Here the CDR3 reads CASIHGQGGSYEQYF. The CDR3 DNA sequence: TGTGCCAGCATTCACGGTCAGGGAGGTTCCTACGAGCAGTACTTC.

This clone appeared many times. This may be a read error: a much more frequent sequence differs by one nucleotide. The gene calls are TRBV7-9 and TRBJ2-1; perhaps D is TRBD1 or TRBD2 (6 bases each). Germline loops: CDR1 SEHNR, CDR2 FQNEAQ (reference sequence). The CDR3 has 11 amino acids. Trimming removed 0 bases at V and 15 bases at J, with 9 bases between. The CDR3 bases are TGTGCCAGCAGCTTAGCAGGGGGGACGTTCTTC. Translated: CASSLAGGTFF.